This TCR beta chain was sequenced during a study of preoperative IRX-2 immunotherapy in early breast cancer. Treatment here: preoperative locoregional IRX-2 cytokine immunotherapy. The repertoire was sequenced with immunoSEQ multiplex PCR; TCRdb's copy has only in-frame clones and lacks some. The repertoire holds a few thousand clones, with roughly three quarters as singletons. This clone was counted only a few times. This TCR derives from a human donor with breast cancer. The sequenced sample was tumor tissue, obtained after IRX-2 immunotherapy.

The CDR3 nucleotides read TGTGCCAGCAGCTTGGCCCAGGGGGCATTGATTAGCTATGGCTACACCTTC. Protein product: CASSLAQGALISYGYTF. This chain links TRBV11-3 with TRBJ1-2, with TRBD1 matching over 8 bases. CDR3 length: 17 residues. J gave up 4 bases and V 3 bases, and 13 bases lay outside the gene matches. The V gene's germline CDR1 is SGHNT and CDR2 YENEEA.